The rows below give T cell receptor beta chains drawn from one sample of a study of OX40 agonist ivuxolimab in advanced cancers. Data came from immunoSEQ multiplex PCR; TCRdb stores just in-frame clones and leaves some out. The sample records about 36,000 clones, over 75% being singletons. This specimen consisted of CD4+ or CD8+ T cells sorted from blood, obtained in a trial of the OX40 agonist ivuxolimab. Source of these receptors: an adult with an advanced solid tumor such as melanoma, head and neck, liver or kidney cancer. Both conserved end residues are trimmed from each CDR3. Rows give clone size only sometimes, using once, few, many, or a class for an expanded clone.

TRBJ2-2 | once | TRBV6-1 | ASSFPGELF
TRBJ2-7 | few | TRBV12-5 | ASAPASAAGDEQY
TRBJ1-1 | . | TRBV19 | ASSMAGGTEAF
TRBJ1-4 | . | TRBV27 | ASSLSWGGTNEKLF
TRBJ2-2 | . | TRBV27 | ASSPPGTLNTGELF
TRBJ2-1 | few | TRBV4-1 | ASSVYGGAGDEQF
TRBJ2-1 | . | TRBV6-5 | ATATRVEQF
TRBJ1-1 | . | TRBV11-2 | ASSLTDGTEAF
TRBJ1-1 | few | TRBV15 | ATSRDGQDTEAF
TRBJ2-7 | . | TRBV10-3 | AISEDPTGNDEQY
TRBJ2-1 | few | TRBV28 | ASSPQGIEQF
TRBJ2-5 | . | TRBV6-6 | ASSYYGRVQETQY
TRBJ1-1 | . | TRBV6-1 | ASSAYTGGTEAF
TRBJ2-1 | . | TRBV7-7 | ASSPSVSGHNEQF
TRBJ2-3 | . | TRBV30 | AFTISGGRTDTQY
. | . | TRBV2 | ASNHRETPYEQY
TRBJ2-1 | . | TRBV28 | ASSLASGGYNEQF
. | . | TRBV5-1 | ASSLETEGDEQY
TRBJ2-1 | . | TRBV2 | ASSLIEQF
TRBJ2-3 | . | TRBV5-1 | ASSGVAPSTDTQY
TRBJ2-7 | . | TRBV4-1 | ASSLRGRATSYEQY
TRBJ2-5 | once | TRBV2 | ASSVRDRQETQY
TRBJ2-5 | few | TRBV4-3 | ASSPTLLAGTQKTQY
TRBJ2-2 | . | TRBV19 | ASSGDINTGELF
TRBJ2-5 | . | TRBV13 | ASSASGGPGETQY
TRBJ2-4 | few | TRBV29-1 | SVKHSYKNIQY
TRBJ2-5 | . | TRBV5-4 | ASSAGTSPVGETQY
TRBJ1-5 | . | TRBV28 | ASSSGQFSNQPQH
TRBJ2-1 | . | TRBV5-6 | ASSLARQGGENEQF
TRBJ2-7 | once | TRBV6-6 | ASSYWAYEQY
TRBJ2-7 | . | TRBV4-2 | ASSPADSSYEQY
TRBJ2-1 | . | TRBV19 | ASSITGGHYNEQF
TRBJ2-3 | . | TRBV27 | ASSFTAGYSADTQY
TRBJ1-1 | few | TRBV6-1 | ASSETRQHTEAF
TRBJ1-4 | . | TRBV5-4 | ASSLQGGEKLF
TRBJ1-3 | . | TRBV9 | ASSVLGDTIY
TRBJ2-2 | once | TRBV12-5 | ASGLVKGALNTGELF
TRBJ1-2 | medium-sized | TRBV4-1 | ASSQDGRGTYGYT
TRBJ2-7 | . | TRBV6-5 | ASSQGQSYEQY
TRBJ1-2 | medium-sized | TRBV7-8 | ASSPTLGYGYT
TRBJ2-5 | . | TRBV5-1 | ASSLGLAGPQETQY
TRBJ2-1 | many | TRBV19 | ASSIVGAGYNEQF
TRBJ2-2 | . | TRBV13 | ASSLLSGELF
TRBJ2-2 | . | TRBV5-5 | ASSGGLAGVLVGELF
TRBJ1-1 | . | TRBV20-1 | SASLATAF